This is a list of T cell receptor beta chains from one sample in a study of T cell repertoires in cytomegalovirus infection. Antigens for these TCRs are unknown. TCRdb analysed the reads with MiXCR anew, one entry per CDR3 protein. The repertoire has hundreds of thousands of distinct CDR3 sequences, approximately 31% of them found once; the top ten carry roughly an eighth. This material consisted of cultured CD8+ T cells from PBMCs, taken from culture after CMV antigen stimulation. These receptors were obtained from a human donor in good health (CMV status not recorded). Some clones in this sample may be carry-over from other donors' samples. CDR3s include the opening cysteine and the closing phenylalanine or tryptophan. The order of the fields is J gene, V gene, D gene, CDR3 protein. D genes are given only for firm matches.

J gene: TRBJ2-1; V gene: TRBV27; D gene: -; CDR3 protein: CASSRTVTNKQFF
J gene: TRBJ1-5; V gene: TRBV7-9; D gene: -; CDR3 protein: CASSPVAGGGQPQHF
J gene: TRBJ2-1; V gene: TRBV6-2/TRBV6-3; D gene: -; CDR3 protein: CTSSYPTIRSINEQFF
J gene: TRBJ1-2; V gene: TRBV9; D gene: -; CDR3 protein: CASSDWTDYGYTF
J gene: TRBJ2-1; V gene: TRBV27; D gene: -; CDR3 protein: CASSLPDSVRDEQFF
J gene: TRBJ1-1; V gene: TRBV23-1; D gene: -; CDR3 protein: CASSQTQGRWNTEAFF
J gene: TRBJ2-7; V gene: TRBV19; D gene: -; CDR3 protein: CASSIVAEEDYEQYF
J gene: TRBJ1-5; V gene: TRBV20-1; D gene: -; CDR3 protein: CSARAFDRYSNQPQHF
J gene: TRBJ1-5; V gene: TRBV18; D gene: -; CDR3 protein: CASSPTPLDRGNQPQHF
J gene: TRBJ1-1; V gene: TRBV6-2/TRBV6-3; D gene: -; CDR3 protein: CASSYVGYTEAFF
J gene: TRBJ2-7; V gene: TRBV19; D gene: -; CDR3 protein: CAIERHSSIYEQYF
J gene: TRBJ2-7; V gene: TRBV4-1; D gene: TRBD1; CDR3 protein: CASRPGTGSYEQYF
J gene: TRBJ1-2; V gene: TRBV6-5; D gene: -; CDR3 protein: CASSYLIIGGLAYGYTF
J gene: TRBJ2-2; V gene: TRBV6-1; D gene: TRBD2; CDR3 protein: CASSEGLAGVNTGELFF
J gene: TRBJ2-7; V gene: TRBV7-9; D gene: -; CDR3 protein: CASSSTEGKTGPHRKGPSSYEQYF
J gene: TRBJ1-2; V gene: TRBV29-1; D gene: TRBD1; CDR3 protein: CSGGQGTPYGYTF
J gene: TRBJ2-5; V gene: TRBV12-3/TRBV12-4; D gene: TRBD1; CDR3 protein: CASTRDRDQETQYF
J gene: TRBJ2-2; V gene: TRBV6-6; D gene: -; CDR3 protein: CASSTYRVTTGELFF
J gene: TRBJ2-3; V gene: TRBV5-8; D gene: -; CDR3 protein: CASRLSGVRTDTQYF
J gene: TRBJ2-1; V gene: TRBV7-8; D gene: TRBD2; CDR3 protein: CASSLARRGAYNEQFF
J gene: TRBJ2-7; V gene: TRBV2; D gene: -; CDR3 protein: CASRRRGGSYEQYF
J gene: TRBJ2-7; V gene: TRBV7-2; D gene: -; CDR3 protein: CASSPDSRYEQYF
J gene: TRBJ2-3; V gene: TRBV9; D gene: -; CDR3 protein: CASSVGGALTDTQYF
J gene: TRBJ2-2; V gene: TRBV15; D gene: TRBD1; CDR3 protein: CATSSRDRDTGELFF
J gene: TRBJ2-6; V gene: TRBV7-9; D gene: -; CDR3 protein: CASSPLRRLSGANVLTF
J gene: TRBJ2-3; V gene: TRBV6-1; D gene: -; CDR3 protein: CASSEKVYRGTDTQYF
J gene: TRBJ2-5; V gene: TRBV2; D gene: TRBD2; CDR3 protein: CASSEGLAGKWAQYF